These 5 T cell receptor beta chains were all obtained from the same sample, sequenced in a study of T cell responses to AZD1222 COVID-19 vaccine. Some clones are missing from TCRdb's copy, which holds only in-frame ones; the method was immunoSEQ multiplex PCR. This sample has around 100,000 clones, with 80% to 95% found just once. Here the sequenced sample was peripheral blood, taken on day 0 of AZD1222 vaccination. These receptors came from an adult in good health.

A few counts support this clone. The chain uses TRBV18 and TRBJ2-7; no clear D gene. Per germline, CDR1 KGHSH and CDR2 LQKENI. The CDR3 is 14 amino acids. V was cut by 3 bases and J by 6 bases, with 15 bases left in between. This CDR3 reads CASSPPTRVGEQYF. In nucleotides, the CDR3 is TGTGCCAGCTCACCTCCTACCCGGGTCGGCGAGCAGTACTTC.

The rearrangement uses TRBV7-3 and TRBJ2-1; 7 bases align to TRBD1. J lost 4 bases, V lost 3 bases, and 12 bases had no gene match. The CDR3 loop spans 17 amino acids. In germline, CDR1 is SGHTA, CDR2 FQGTGA. The CDR3 bases are TGTGCCAGCAGCTTTAAAGCAGGGGGTAGTGGATACAATGAGCAGTTCTTC. The encoded protein is CASSFKAGGSGYNEQFF.

The rearrangement joins TRBV6-1 to TRBJ2-3, with D possibly being TRBD1 (5 bases). The CDR3 runs to 16 residues. CDR1 is MNHNS and CDR2 is SASEGT in the germline V gene. V was cut by 2 bases and J by 0 bases, with 12 bases left in between. The CDR3 DNA follows: TGTGCCAGCAGTGAATTTTTTGGACAAAGCACAGATACGCAGTATTTT. Translated: CASSEFFGQSTDTQYF.

The chain couples TRBV5-4 to TRBJ2-1, with TRBD2 identical over 9 bases. V lost 0 bases and J lost 9; bases outside the gene matches: 1. This CDR3 contains 13 residues. CDR1 and CDR2 (germline): SGHNT, YYREEE (reference sequence). The CDR3 coding sequence is TGTGCCAGCAGCTTGGAACTAGCGGGTGAGCAGTTCTTC. It is translated as CASSLELAGEQFF.

The chain links TRBV18 to TRBJ1-4; 8 bases map to TRBD1. CDR3 length: 18 residues. Germline V gene sequence: CDR1 KGHSH, CDR2 LQKENI. The J segment lost 5 bases and the V segment lost 3 bases, leaving 14 bases of the junction unmatched. The CDR3 reads CASSPSPGTGLGNEKLFF. In nucleotides, the CDR3 is TGTGCCAGCTCACCCAGTCCCGGGACAGGCTTGGGGAATGAAAAACTGTTTTTT.